The 9 T cell receptor beta chains below all came from one sample that was sequenced in a study of T cells after yellow fever vaccination (dated by TCRdb to 2018 to 2020). This specimen's treatment or condition label, interpreted: live attenuated yellow fever vaccine strain. Preparation of the library involved 5' RACE. For sequencing, an Illumina HiSeq 2500 was employed. The public reads were reprocessed in TCRdb via fastp at Q25 and MiXCR, keeping in-frame beta chains. Each CDR3 protein gets just one entry, which takes the most common genes and DNA from the rows behind it. The sample table lists hundreds of thousands of distinct CDR3 sequences, 9% to 15% of them with a count of one. Approximately 15% of the sample lies in the top ten. This specimen was PBMCs, taken on the day of the yellow fever booster vaccination. The receptors here all came from a man aged 25-45 years who received the YFV17D yellow fever vaccine.

The rearrangement uses TRBV5-1 and TRBJ2-7; 14 bases are shared with TRBD2. Trimming at V came to 4 bases and at J to 6 bases, leaving 3 bases not matched to a gene. The CDR3 sequence is 14 residues long. Per germline, CDR1 SGHRS and CDR2 YFSETQ. CDR3 sequence reads: CASSPGTSGSEQYF. For the CDR3, the DNA is TGCGCCAGCAGCCCAGGGACTAGCGGGAGCGAGCAGTACTTC.

This clonotype was counted a few times. This chain links TRBV19 with TRBJ1-4; D remains ambiguous. Germline V gene lookup returns CDR1 LNHDA and CDR2 SQIVND (reference sequence). Trimming left V 7 bases short and J 8 bases short, with 20 bases between. The CDR3 covers 15 residues. The CDR3 spells CASKEGPPLGEKLFF. In nucleotides, the CDR3 is TGTGCCAGTAAAGAAGGGCCACCCTTAGGGGAAAAACTGTTTTTT.

The V call is TRBV5-6, the J call TRBJ2-5, with 10 bases matching TRBD1. Germline CDR1 reads SGHDT; CDR2 reads YYEEEE. V dropped 4 bases and J dropped 7; count of bases not matched to a gene: 13. The CDR3 runs 16 residues. CDR3 nucleotides: TGTGCCAGCAGCGCCATTGGGACAGGGGACTTGGGGACCCAGTACTTC. Its protein is CASSAIGTGDLGTQYF.

There are a few counts of this clonotype. The chain couples TRBV30 to TRBJ1-5; tentative D call: TRBD1 (6 bases). The germline V gene encodes CDR1 GTSNPN and CDR2 SVGIG (reference sequence). This CDR3 is built from 13 residues. V was shortened by 5 bases and J by 5 bases, with 13 bases between the two germline ends. CDR3 sequence (DNA): TGTGCCTGGGGAAGGGGGACGTATCAGCCCCAGCATTTT. Residues: CAWGRGTYQPQHF.

The gene calls are TRBV12-5 and TRBJ1-1, with D hard to call. The CDR3 extends over 14 amino acids. Trimming shortened V by 2 bases and J by 4 bases, and 11 bases separated the two germline ends. Per the germline V gene, CDR1 is LGHNT and CDR2 is FRNRAP. CDR3 DNA: TGTGCTAGTGGTTTGTGGGGTAGTCTCACTGAAGCTTTCTTT. It translates to CASGLWGSLTEAFF.

The V and J genes are TRBV2 and TRBJ2-5; TRBD2 matches 11 bases. Trimming at V came to 7 bases and at J to 5 bases, leaving 3 bases not matched to a gene. CDR1 is SNHLY and CDR2 is FYNNEI in the germline V gene. The CDR3 extends over 13 amino acids. The DNA for the CDR3 is TGTGCCAGCACTAGCGGGAGGTCGGAGACCCAGTACTTC. The encoded protein is CASTSGRSETQYF.

V usage is TRBV5-1 and J usage is TRBJ2-3, with a tentative D call TRBD1 (7 bases). The CDR3 runs 18 residues. The V end was cut by 1 base, the J end by 2 bases, with 20 bases between. Germline CDR1 is SGHRS and CDR2 is YFSETQ. This CDR3 reads CASSLRGVTGRDTDTQYF. CDR3 bases: TGCGCCAGCAGCTTGAGGGGGGTGACAGGGCGTGACACAGATACGCAGTATTTT.

The V and J genes are TRBV27 and TRBJ1-1, with D perhaps matching TRBD1 (5 bases). Trimming left V 6 bases short and J 7 bases short, with 15 bases between. CDR1 is MNHEY and CDR2 is SMNVEV in the germline V gene (reference sequence). The CDR3 extends over 13 amino acids. The CDR3 protein is CASRSGTENEAFF. The CDR3 DNA reads TGTGCCAGCAGATCCGGGACCGAGAATGAAGCTTTCTTT.

This chain joins TRBV27 and TRBJ2-7; either TRBD1 or TRBD2 may supply D (7 bases each). With 4 bases removed from V and 2 bases from J, the gap between germline ends came to 18 bases. This CDR3 has 16 amino acids. Germline values: CDR1 MNHEY, CDR2 SMNVEV (reference sequence). CDR3 DNA: TGTGCCAGCAGTTATTCAGGGGGGGGGGCGGCCTACGAGCAGTACTTC. Translated, it gives CASSYSGGGAAYEQYF.